These 9 T cell receptor beta chains were all obtained from the same sample, sequenced in a study of cytomegalovirus exposure and HLA in healthy donors. The PCR used 60 Vbeta and 13 Jbeta primers. Produced via immunoSEQ multiplex PCR; TCRdb's table is partial and in-frame only. The table records more than 130,000 clones, 70% to 80% of them present only once. The sequencing input was PBMCs. Source of these receptors: a man aged 18 to 29 in good health and CMV-seronegative.

The V and J genes are TRBV7-6 and TRBJ1-1; TRBD1 is a possible D gene (6 bases). Germline CDR1 is SGHVS and CDR2 is FNYEAQ. The V end was cut by 6 bases, the J end by 3 bases, with 14 bases between. The CDR3 runs to 14 residues. CDR3 sequence reads: CASRPGVQDTEAFF. The CDR3 region has the DNA TGTGCCAGCAGACCAGGGGTTCAAGACACTGAAGCTTTCTTT.

The chain joins TRBV19 to TRBJ1-4; D gene uncertain. This CDR3 contains 14 residues. Trimming removed 6 bases from V and 0 bases from J, with 8 bases in between. Germline V gene data show CDR1 as LNHDA and CDR2 as SQIVND (reference sequence). In DNA form, the CDR3 reads TGTGCCAGTAGATGGCCTGCAACTAATGAAAAACTGTTTTTT. It is translated as CASRWPATNEKLFF.

The sample holds a few counts of this clone. The rearrangement joins TRBV27 to TRBJ2-1; the match to TRBD1 covers 10 bases. Looked up from germline, CDR1 is MNHEY and CDR2 is SMNVEV (reference sequence). The CDR3 is 14 amino acids. The junction had 2 bases not matched to a gene; V was cut back by 5 bases and J by 4 bases. DNA for the CDR3: TGTGCCAGCAGTCCGGGACAGGGGTACAATGAGCAGTTCTTC. It encodes CASSPGQGYNEQFF.

The V and J genes are TRBV2 and TRBJ1-4; TRBD1 aligns across 7 bases. Trimming took 7 bases from V and 8 from J; bases not matched to a gene: 10. The CDR3 totals 14 residues. Germline V gene data show CDR1 as SNHLY and CDR2 as FYNNEI. CDR3 sequence reads: CASNRQGFGEKLFF. CDR3 DNA sequence: TGTGCCAGCAACCGACAGGGTTTCGGAGAAAAACTGTTTTTT. Full variable domain (outside the CDR3, taken from reference TRBV2 and TRBJ1-4): EPEVTQTPSHQVTQMGQEVILRCVPISNHLYFYWYRQILGQKVEFLVSFYNNEISEKSEIFDDQFSVERPDGSNFTLKIRSTKLEDSAMYFCASNRQGFGEKLFFGSGTQLSVL.

This sequence joins TRBV5-4 and TRBJ1-4; D is uncertain. In germline, CDR1 is SGHNT, CDR2 YYREEE (reference sequence). Trimming left V 2 bases short and J 7 bases short, with 9 bases between. The CDR3 consists of 13 residues. The CDR3 region is CASSFKTSEKLFF. CDR3 bases: TGTGCCAGCAGCTTTAAGACATCTGAAAAACTGTTTTTT.

The V call is TRBV19, the J call TRBJ2-5; possible D gene TRBD2, 6 bases. Germline CDR1 reads LNHDA; CDR2 reads SQIVND (reference sequence). The CDR3 is made up of 14 amino acids. V was clipped by 5 bases and J by 4 bases, with 14 bases between them. CDR3 sequence: CASSYFGEAETQYF. CDR3 in DNA: TGTGCCAGTAGTTACTTCGGGGAGGCAGAGACCCAGTACTTC.

The chain links TRBV9 to TRBJ1-1; 9 bases are shared with TRBD1. Trimming at V came to 0 bases and at J to 0 bases, leaving 6 bases not matched to a gene. Per the germline V gene, CDR1 is SGDLS and CDR2 is YYNGEE. This CDR3 is 17 amino acids long. This CDR3 reads CASSVGSGDRVNTEAFF. DNA of the CDR3: TGTGCCAGCAGCGTAGGCTCCGGGGACAGGGTGAACACTGAAGCTTTCTTT.

V usage is TRBV5-1 and J usage is TRBJ1-4, with D unresolved. Germline V gives CDR1 SGHRS, CDR2 YFSETQ. Trimming shortened V by 5 bases and J by 5 bases, and 13 bases separated the two germline ends. The CDR3 runs 14 residues. CDR3 amino acids: CASREGGKNEKLFF. The CDR3 DNA sequence: TGCGCCAGCAGGGAGGGTGGGAAGAATGAAAAACTGTTTTTT.

The gene calls are TRBV30 and TRBJ2-2; D is perhaps TRBD1 (5 bases). Germline V CDR1 and CDR2: GTSNPN, SVGIG (reference sequence). V gave up 0 bases and J gave up 6 bases, with 14 bases separating them. The CDR3 is made up of 15 amino acids. The CDR3 loop reads CAWSVGQGLAGELFF. CDR3 sequence (DNA): TGTGCCTGGAGTGTTGGTCAGGGATTGGCCGGGGAGCTGTTTTTT.